These 8 T cell receptor beta chains originate from one sample sequenced in a study of control samples from healthy donors and cancer patients. TCRdb's table, derived via immunoSEQ multiplex PCR, lists solely in-frame clones and lacks some. Here the sample spans roughly 120,000 clones, 75% to 90% being singletons. Sequences were obtained from PBMCs. The receptors stem from a woman aged 50 to 60 with colorectal cancer.

The rearrangement links TRBV28 to TRBJ2-1; D uncertain. V lost 1 base to trimming and J lost 4 bases, with 17 bases between them. The CDR3 sequence is 17 residues long. Germline V gene lookup returns CDR1 MDHEN and CDR2 SYDVKM. The CDR3 nucleotides are TGTGCCAGCAGTTTATTATCCAAGTACCTGTCATACAATGAGCAGTTCTTC. This gives the protein CASSLLSKYLSYNEQFF. The full variable domain, completed using reference TRBV28 and TRBJ2-1, is DVKVTQSSRYLVKRTGEKVFLECVQDMDHENMFWYRQDPGLGLRLIYFSYDVKMKEKGDIPEGYSVSREKKERFSLILESASTNQTSMYLCASSLLSKYLSYNEQFFGPGTRLTVL.

This clone was counted only a few times. V is TRBV11-2 and J is TRBJ1-1; D is unresolved. This CDR3 contains 15 residues. The V gene's germline CDR1 is SGHAT and CDR2 FQNNGV. V lost 3 bases and J 4 bases, leaving 15 bases between the germline ends. The CDR3 nucleotides are TGTGCCAGCAGCTTTGGGGTCCCCCGGGGCACTGAAGCTTTCTTT. This translates into CASSFGVPRGTEAFF. Supplemented by reference TRBV11-2 and TRBJ1-1, the full variable domain reads EAGVAQSPRYKIIEKRQSVAFWCNPISGHATLYWYQQILGQGPKLLIQFQNNGVVDDSQLPKDRFSAERLKGVDSTLKIQPAKLEDSAVYLCASSFGVPRGTEAFFGQGTRLTVV.

The rearrangement uses TRBV28 and TRBJ2-4, with 13 bases fitting TRBD2. The CDR3 loop spans 16 amino acids. Per the germline V gene, CDR1 is MDHEN and CDR2 is SYDVKM. V shed 5 bases and J 5 bases; nucleotides not matched to a gene: 6. CDR3 sequence (DNA): TGTGCCAGCAGTGCAACTAGCGGGAGGGGGGAAAACATTCAGTACTTC. It codes for CASSATSGRGENIQYF.

CDR3 amino acids: CASTSGTAYEQYF. DNA of the CDR3: TGCGCCAGCACCTCCGGGACAGCCTACGAGCAGTACTTC. This chain joins TRBV10-2 and TRBJ2-7; 7 positions match TRBD1. Germline V gene lookup returns CDR1 WSHSY and CDR2 SAAADI. After removal of 7 bases from V and 2 bases from J, the junction contained 5 bases not matched to a gene. This CDR3 contains 13 residues.

V is TRBV5-1 and J is TRBJ1-4, with D possibly TRBD1 on 6 matching bases. The CDR3 is 15 residues long. The V gene lost 0 bases and the J gene lost 7 bases, with 13 bases spanning the gap. Germline V CDR1 and CDR2: SGHRS, YFSETQ. CDR3 loop: CASSLGGAVGEKLFF. CDR3 sequence (DNA): TGCGCCAGCAGCTTGGGGGGGGCCGTGGGTGAAAAACTGTTTTTT. Variable domain in full (rest from reference TRBV5-1 and TRBJ1-4): KAGVTQTPRYLIKTRGQQVTLSCSPISGHRSVSWYQQTPGQGLQFLFEYFSETQRNKGNFPGRFSGRQFSNSRSEMNVSTLELGDSALYLCASSLGGAVGEKLFFGSGTQLSVL.

This clone appeared a single time. This chain uses TRBV12-3 or TRBV12-4 with TRBJ2-5, with unresolved D. The CDR3 is 13 residues long. V was shortened by 7 bases and J by 4 bases, with 13 bases between the two germline ends. CDR3 sequence: CASTPGSVETQYF. Written as DNA, the CDR3 is TGTGCCAGCACCCCTGGTAGTGTAGAGACCCAGTACTTC.

The chain employs TRBV4-1 and TRBJ2-1; TRBD2 matches at 8 bases. J gave up 16 bases and V 6 bases, and 8 bases lay outside the gene matches. This CDR3 region has 11 residues. Germline CDR1 reads MGHRA; CDR2 reads YSYEKL. Here the CDR3 reads CASSSGLGKFF. The CDR3 coding sequence is TGCGCCAGCAGTTCGGGACTAGGCAAATTCTTC.

The chain links TRBV3-1 (or the pseudogene TRBV3-2) to TRBJ2-2; no definite D call. The CDR3 contains 12 residues. CDR1 and CDR2 from the germline V gene are LGHDT and YNNKEL (reference sequence). The V and J ends lost 4 bases and 7 bases respectively, with 7 bases between them. CDR3 protein: CASSLRDGELFF. CDR3 DNA sequence: TGTGCCAGCAGCCTAAGGGACGGGGAGCTGTTTTTT.